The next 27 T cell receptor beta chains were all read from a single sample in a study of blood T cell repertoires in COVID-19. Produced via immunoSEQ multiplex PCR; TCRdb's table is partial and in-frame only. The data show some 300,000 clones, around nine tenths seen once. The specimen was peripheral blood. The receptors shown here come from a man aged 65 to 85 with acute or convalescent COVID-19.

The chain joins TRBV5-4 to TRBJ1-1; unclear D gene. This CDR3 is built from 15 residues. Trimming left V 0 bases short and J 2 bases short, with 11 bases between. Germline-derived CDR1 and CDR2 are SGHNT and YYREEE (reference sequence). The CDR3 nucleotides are TGTGCCAGCAGCTTGGGGGAGGCGATAAACACTGAAGCTTTCTTT. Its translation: CASSLGEAINTEAFF.

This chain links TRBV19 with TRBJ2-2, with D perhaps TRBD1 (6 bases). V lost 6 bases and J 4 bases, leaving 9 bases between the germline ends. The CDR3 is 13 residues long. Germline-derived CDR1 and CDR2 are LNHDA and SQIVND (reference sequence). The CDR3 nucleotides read TGTGCCAGTAGGTTCAGGGGCACCGGGGAGCTGTTTTTT. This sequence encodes CASRFRGTGELFF.

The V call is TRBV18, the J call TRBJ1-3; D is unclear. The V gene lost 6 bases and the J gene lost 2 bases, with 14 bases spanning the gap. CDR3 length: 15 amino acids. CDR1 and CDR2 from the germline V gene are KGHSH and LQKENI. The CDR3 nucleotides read TGTGCCAGCTCGCCCCCCATGAAGCCTGGAAACACCATATATTTT. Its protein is CASSPPMKPGNTIYF.

The CDR3 bases are TGTGCCAGCAGCCAGGACAGGAACACTGAAGCTTTCTTT. This gives the protein CASSQDRNTEAFF. The chain employs TRBV7-2 and TRBJ1-1; a weak D match, TRBD1 (6 bases). Germline CDR1 reads SGHTA; CDR2 reads FQGNSA. The V end was cut by 5 bases, the J end by 1 base, with 8 bases between. CDR3 length: 13 amino acids.

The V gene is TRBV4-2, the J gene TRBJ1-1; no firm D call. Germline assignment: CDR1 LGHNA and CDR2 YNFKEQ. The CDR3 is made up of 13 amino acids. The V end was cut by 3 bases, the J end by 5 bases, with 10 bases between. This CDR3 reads CASSHSVRTEAFF. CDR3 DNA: TGTGCCAGCAGCCACTCGGTGAGGACTGAAGCTTTCTTT.

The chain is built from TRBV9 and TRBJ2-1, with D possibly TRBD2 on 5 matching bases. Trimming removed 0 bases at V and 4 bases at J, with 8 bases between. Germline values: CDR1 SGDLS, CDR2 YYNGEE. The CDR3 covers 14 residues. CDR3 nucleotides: TGTGCCAGCAGCGTAGGGACTTCATACAATGAGCAGTTCTTC. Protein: CASSVGTSYNEQFF.

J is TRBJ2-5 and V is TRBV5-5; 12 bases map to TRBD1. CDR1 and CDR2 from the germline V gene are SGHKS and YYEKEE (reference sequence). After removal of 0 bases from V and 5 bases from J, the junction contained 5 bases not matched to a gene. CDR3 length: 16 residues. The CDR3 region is CASSLGDRGRWETQYF. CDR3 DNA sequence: TGTGCCAGCAGCTTGGGGGACAGGGGGCGATGGGAGACCCAGTACTTC.

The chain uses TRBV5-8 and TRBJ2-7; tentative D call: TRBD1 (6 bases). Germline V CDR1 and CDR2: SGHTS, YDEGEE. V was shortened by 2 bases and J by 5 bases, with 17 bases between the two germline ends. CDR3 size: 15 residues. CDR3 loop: CASSLRGGTGNEQYF. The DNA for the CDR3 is TGTGCCAGCAGCTTACGGGGCGGAACAGGGAACGAGCAGTACTTC.

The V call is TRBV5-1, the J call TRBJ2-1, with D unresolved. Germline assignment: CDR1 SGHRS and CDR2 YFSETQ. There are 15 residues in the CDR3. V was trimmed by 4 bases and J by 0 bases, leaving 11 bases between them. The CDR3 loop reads CASSPRPDSYNEQFF. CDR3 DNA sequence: TGCGCCAGCAGCCCTAGGCCTGACTCCTACAATGAGCAGTTCTTC.

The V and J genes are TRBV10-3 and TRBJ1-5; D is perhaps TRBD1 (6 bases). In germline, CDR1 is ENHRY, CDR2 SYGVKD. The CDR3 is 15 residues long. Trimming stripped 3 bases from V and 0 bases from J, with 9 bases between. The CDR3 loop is CAISDQDSSNQPQHF. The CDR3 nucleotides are TGTGCCATCAGTGACCAGGACAGTAGCAATCAGCCCCAGCATTTT.

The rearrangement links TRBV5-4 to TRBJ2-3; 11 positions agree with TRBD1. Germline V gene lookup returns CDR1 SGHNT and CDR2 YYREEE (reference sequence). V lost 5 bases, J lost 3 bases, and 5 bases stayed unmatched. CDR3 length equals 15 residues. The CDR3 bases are TGTGCCAGCAGGCCGGGACAGGGGGTAACAGATACGCAGTATTTT. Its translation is CASRPGQGVTDTQYF.

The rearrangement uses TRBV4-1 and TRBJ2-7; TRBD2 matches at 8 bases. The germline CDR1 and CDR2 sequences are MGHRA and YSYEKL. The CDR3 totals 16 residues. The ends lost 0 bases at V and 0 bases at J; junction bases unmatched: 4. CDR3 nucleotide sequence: TGCGCCAGCAGCCAAGATCACGGGGGGGTCTCCTACGAGCAGTACTTC. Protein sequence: CASSQDHGGVSYEQYF.

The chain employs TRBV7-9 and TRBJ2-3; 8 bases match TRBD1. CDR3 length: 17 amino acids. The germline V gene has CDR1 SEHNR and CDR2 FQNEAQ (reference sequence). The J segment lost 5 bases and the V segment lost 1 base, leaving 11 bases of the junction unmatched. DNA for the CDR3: TGTGCCAGCAGCTTAGAGACAGGGGTGGAGACCCTAGATACGCAGTATTTT. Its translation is CASSLETGVETLDTQYF.

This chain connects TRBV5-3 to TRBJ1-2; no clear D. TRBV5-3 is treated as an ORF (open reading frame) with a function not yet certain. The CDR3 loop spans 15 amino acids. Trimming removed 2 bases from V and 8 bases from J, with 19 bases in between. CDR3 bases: TGTGCCAGAAGCTTCGAGGAGGACCGGGCGAGGGGCTACACCTTC. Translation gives CARSFEEDRARGYTF.

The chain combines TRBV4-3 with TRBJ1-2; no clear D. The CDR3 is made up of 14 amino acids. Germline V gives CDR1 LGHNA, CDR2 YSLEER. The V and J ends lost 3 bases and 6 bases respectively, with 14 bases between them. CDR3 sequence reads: CASSHSSGLDGYTF. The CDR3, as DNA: TGCGCCAGCAGCCATAGTTCGGGGTTGGATGGCTACACCTTC.

The CDR3 DNA is TGTGCCAGTAGTATTTCCTTAAACACTGAAGCTTTCTTT. This sequence encodes CASSISLNTEAFF. The genes are TRBV19 and TRBJ1-1; D gene unclear. In germline, CDR1 is LNHDA, CDR2 SQIVND (reference sequence). The length of the CDR3 is 13 residues. The V end was cut by 3 bases, the J end by 2 bases, with 7 bases between.

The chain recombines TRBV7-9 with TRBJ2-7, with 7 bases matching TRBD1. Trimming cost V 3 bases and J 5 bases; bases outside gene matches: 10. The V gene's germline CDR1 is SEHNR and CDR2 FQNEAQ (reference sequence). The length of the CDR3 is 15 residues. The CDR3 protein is CASSFWTGGSDEQYF. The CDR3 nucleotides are TGTGCCAGCAGCTTTTGGACAGGAGGTTCGGACGAGCAGTACTTC. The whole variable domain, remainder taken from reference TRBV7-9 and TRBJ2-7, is DTGVSQNPRHKITKRGQNVTFRCDPISEHNRLYWYRQTLGQGPEFLTYFQNEAQLEKSRLLSDRFSAERPKGSFSTLEIQRTEQGDSAMYLCASSFWTGGSDEQYFGPGTRLTVT.

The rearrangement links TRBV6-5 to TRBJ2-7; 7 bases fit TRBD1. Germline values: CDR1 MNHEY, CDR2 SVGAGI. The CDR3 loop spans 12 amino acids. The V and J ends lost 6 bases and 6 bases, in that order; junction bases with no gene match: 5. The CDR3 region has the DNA TGTGCCAGCAGACAGGGGTCCAGCGAGCAGTACTTC. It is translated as CASRQGSSEQYF.

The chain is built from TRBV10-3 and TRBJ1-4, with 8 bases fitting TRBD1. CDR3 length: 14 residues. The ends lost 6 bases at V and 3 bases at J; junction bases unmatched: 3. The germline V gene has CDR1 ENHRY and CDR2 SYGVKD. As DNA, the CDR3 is TGTGCCATCAGAGGGACAGGATCTAATGAAAAACTGTTTTTT. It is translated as CAIRGTGSNEKLFF.

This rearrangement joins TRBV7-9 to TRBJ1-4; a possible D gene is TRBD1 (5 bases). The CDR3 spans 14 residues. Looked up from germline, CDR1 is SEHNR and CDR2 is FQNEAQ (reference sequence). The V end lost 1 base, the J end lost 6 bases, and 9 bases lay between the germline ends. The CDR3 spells CASSLGGDDEKLFF. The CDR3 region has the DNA TGTGCCAGCAGCTTAGGGGGGGATGATGAAAAACTGTTTTTT.

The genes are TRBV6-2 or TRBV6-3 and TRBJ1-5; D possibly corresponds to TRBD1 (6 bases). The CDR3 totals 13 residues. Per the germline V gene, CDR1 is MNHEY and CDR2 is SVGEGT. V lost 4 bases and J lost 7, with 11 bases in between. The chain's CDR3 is CASSSEGGQPQHF. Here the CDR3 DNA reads TGTGCCAGCAGTTCGGAGGGGGGGCAGCCCCAGCATTTT.

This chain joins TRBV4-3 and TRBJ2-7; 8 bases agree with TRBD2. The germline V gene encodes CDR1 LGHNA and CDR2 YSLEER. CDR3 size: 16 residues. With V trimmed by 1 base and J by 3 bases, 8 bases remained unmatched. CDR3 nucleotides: TGCGCCAGCAGCCAAGGTGTTGCGGGGGGATTCTACGAGCAGTACTTC. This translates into CASSQGVAGGFYEQYF.

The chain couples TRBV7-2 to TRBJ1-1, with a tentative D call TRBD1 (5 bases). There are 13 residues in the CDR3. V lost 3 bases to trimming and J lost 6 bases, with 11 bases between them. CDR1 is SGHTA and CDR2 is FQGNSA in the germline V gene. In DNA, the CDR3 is TGTGCCAGCAGCTTGGGCAGGGTGTCTGAAGCTTTCTTT. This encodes CASSLGRVSEAFF.

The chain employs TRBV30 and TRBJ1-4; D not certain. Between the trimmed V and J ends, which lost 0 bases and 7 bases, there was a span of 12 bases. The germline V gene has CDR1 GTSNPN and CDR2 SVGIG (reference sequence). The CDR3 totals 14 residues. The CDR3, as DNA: TGTGCCTGGAGTGTAGGAGGGTATAGTGAAAAACTGTTTTTT. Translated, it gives CAWSVGGYSEKLFF. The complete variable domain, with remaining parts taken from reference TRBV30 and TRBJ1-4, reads SQTIHQWPATLVQPVGSPLSLECTVEGTSNPNLYWYRQAAGRGLQLLFYSVGIGQISSEVPQNLSASRPQDRQFILSSKKLLLSDSGFYLCAWSVGGYSEKLFFGSGTQLSVL.

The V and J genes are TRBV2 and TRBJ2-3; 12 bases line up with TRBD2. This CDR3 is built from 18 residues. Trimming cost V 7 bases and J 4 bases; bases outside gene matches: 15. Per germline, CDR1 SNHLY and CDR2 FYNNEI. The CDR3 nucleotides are TGTGCCAGCAAGAATAACTTACTAGCGGGAGGCTTAGCAGATACGCAGTATTTT. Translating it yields CASKNNLLAGGLADTQYF.

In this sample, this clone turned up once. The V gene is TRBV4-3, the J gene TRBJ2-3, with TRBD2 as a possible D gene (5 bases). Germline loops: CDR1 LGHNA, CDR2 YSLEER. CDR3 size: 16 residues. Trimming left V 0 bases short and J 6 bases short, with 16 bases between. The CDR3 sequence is CASSQDIEGVGDTQYF. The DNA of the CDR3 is TGCGCCAGCAGCCAAGATATTGAGGGAGTGGGGGATACGCAGTATTTT.

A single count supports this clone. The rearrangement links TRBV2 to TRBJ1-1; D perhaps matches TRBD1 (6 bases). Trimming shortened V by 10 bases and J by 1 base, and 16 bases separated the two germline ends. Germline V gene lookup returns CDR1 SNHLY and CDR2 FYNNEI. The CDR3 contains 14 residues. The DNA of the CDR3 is TGTGCCACCCTTCAGACGGGACAGAACACTGAAGCTTTCTTT. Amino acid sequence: CATLQTGQNTEAFF.